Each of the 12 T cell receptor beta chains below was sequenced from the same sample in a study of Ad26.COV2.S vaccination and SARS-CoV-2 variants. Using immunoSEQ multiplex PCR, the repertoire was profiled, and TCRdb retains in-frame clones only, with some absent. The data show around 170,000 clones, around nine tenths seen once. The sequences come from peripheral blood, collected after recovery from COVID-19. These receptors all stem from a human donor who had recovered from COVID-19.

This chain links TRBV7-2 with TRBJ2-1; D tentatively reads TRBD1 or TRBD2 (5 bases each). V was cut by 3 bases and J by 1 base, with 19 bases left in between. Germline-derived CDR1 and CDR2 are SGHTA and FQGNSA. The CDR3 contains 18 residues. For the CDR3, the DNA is TGTGCCAGCAGCTTCCGGGACCAAAGATTAGTTTCCTACAATGAGCAGTTCTTC. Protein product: CASSFRDQRLVSYNEQFF.

The CDR3 DNA sequence: TGTGCCAGCAGCGCCGACCAAAAGCAGTTCTTC. This translates into CASSADQKQFF. The J gene is TRBJ2-1, the V gene TRBV11-3; D is unclear. The germline V gene encodes CDR1 SGHNT and CDR2 YENEEA. V was shortened by 5 bases and J by 11 bases, with 10 bases between the two germline ends. The CDR3 covers 11 residues.

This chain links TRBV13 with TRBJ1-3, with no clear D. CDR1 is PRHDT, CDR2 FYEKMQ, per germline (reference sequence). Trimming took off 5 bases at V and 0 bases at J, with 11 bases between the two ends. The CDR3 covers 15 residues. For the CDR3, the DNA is TGTGCCAGCAGCAACCCCGACCTCTCTGGAAACACCATATATTTT. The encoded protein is CASSNPDLSGNTIYF.

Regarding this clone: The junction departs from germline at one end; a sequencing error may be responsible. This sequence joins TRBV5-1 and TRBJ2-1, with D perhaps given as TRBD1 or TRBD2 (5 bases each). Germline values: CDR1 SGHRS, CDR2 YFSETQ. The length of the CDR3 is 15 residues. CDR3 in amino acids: CASSLGGQGYDEQFF. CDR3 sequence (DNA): TGCGCCAGCAGCTTGGGCGGGCAGGGCTACGATGAGCAGTTCTTC.

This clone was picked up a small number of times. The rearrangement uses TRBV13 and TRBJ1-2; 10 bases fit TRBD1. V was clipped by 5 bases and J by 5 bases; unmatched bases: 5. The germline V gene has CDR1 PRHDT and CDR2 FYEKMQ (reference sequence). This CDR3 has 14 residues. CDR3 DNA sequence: TGTGCCAGCAGCGGGACAGGGGTGGGTTATGGCTACACCTTC. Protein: CASSGTGVGYGYTF.

The CDR3 nucleotides are TGCGCCAGCAGCTCCGTCTCCCGGGTGGAAGCTTTCTTT. Its protein product is CASSSVSRVEAFF. The chain carries TRBV5-1 and TRBJ1-1; no clear D gene. The V gene lost 3 bases and the J gene lost 8 bases, with 14 bases spanning the gap. The CDR3 consists of 13 residues. CDR1 and CDR2 (germline): SGHRS, YFSETQ. The whole variable domain, filled in from reference TRBV5-1 and TRBJ1-1, reads KAGVTQTPRYLIKTRGQQVTLSCSPISGHRSVSWYQQTPGQGLQFLFEYFSETQRNKGNFPGRFSGRQFSNSRSEMNVSTLELGDSALYLCASSSVSRVEAFFGQGTRLTVV.

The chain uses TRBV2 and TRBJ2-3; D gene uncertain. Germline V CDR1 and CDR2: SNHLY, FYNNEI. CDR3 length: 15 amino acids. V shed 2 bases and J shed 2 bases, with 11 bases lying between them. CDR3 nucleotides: TGTGCCAGCAGTGAAACGTTGACCACCACAGATACGCAGTATTTT. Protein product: CASSETLTTTDTQYF.

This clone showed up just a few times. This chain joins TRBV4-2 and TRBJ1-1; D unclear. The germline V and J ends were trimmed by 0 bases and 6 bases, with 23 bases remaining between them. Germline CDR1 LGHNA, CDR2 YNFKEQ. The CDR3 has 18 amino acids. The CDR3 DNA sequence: TGTGCCAGCAGCCAAGATATGGGGTTCCCCGAGAGCGGTGCTGAAGCTTTCTTT. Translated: CASSQDMGFPESGAEAFF.

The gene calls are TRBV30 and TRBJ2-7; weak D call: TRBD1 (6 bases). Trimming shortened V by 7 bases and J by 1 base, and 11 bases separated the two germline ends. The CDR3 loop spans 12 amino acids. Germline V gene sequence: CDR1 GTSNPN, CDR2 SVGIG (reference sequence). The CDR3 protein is CASGQGSYEQYF. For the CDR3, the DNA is TGTGCCTCTGGTCAGGGGTCCTACGAGCAGTACTTC. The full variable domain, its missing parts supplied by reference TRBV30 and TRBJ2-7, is SQTIHQWPATLVQPVGSPLSLECTVEGTSNPNLYWYRQAAGRGLQLLFYSVGIGQISSEVPQNLSASRPQDRQFILSSKKLLLSDSGFYLCASGQGSYEQYFGPGTRLTVT.

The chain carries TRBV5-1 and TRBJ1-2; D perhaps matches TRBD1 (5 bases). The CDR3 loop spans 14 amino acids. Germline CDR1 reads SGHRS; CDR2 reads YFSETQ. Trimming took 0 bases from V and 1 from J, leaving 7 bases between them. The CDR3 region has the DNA TGCGCCAGCAGCTTGGGGGGCTTTAACTATGGCTACACCTTC. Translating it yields CASSLGGFNYGYTF.

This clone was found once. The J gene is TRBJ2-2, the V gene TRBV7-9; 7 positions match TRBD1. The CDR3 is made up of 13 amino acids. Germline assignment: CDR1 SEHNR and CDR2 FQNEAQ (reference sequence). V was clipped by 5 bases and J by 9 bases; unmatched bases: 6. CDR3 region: CASSPRGGWELFF. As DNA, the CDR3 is TGTGCCAGCAGCCCTAGAGGGGGCTGGGAGCTGTTTTTT.

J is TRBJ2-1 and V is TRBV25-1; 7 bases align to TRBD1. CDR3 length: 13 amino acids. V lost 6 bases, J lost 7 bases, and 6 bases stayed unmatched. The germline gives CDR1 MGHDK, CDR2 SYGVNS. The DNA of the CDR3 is TGTGCCAGCAGGCCGACAGGGTATAATGAGCAGTTCTTC. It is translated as CASRPTGYNEQFF.